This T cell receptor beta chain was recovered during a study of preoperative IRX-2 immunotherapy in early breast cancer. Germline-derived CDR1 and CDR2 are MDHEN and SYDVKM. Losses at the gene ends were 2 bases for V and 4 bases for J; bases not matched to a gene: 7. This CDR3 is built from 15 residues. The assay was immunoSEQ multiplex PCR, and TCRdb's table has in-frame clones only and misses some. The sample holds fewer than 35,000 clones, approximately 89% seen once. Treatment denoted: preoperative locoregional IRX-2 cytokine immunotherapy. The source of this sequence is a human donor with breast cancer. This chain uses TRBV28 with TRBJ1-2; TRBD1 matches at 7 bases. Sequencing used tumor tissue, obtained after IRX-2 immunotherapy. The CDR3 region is CASSLPQGEVYGYTF. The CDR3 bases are TGTGCCAGCAGTTTACCCCAGGGGGAGGTCTATGGCTACACCTTC.